This passage covers 9 T cell receptor beta chains from one sample sequenced in a study of human T cells and chemical hapten exposure. MiXCR, run by TCRdb on the RACE reads, gives a single entry per CDR3 protein. The sample includes 60,000 to 75,000 distinct CDR3 sequences, 6.5% to 8.5% seen only once; the top ten take roughly 1.7%. The time point denotes: pre-sensitization, week 0. Treatment of the sample: therapeutic diphenylcyclopropenone sensitization with weekly scalp DPC. The sample consisted of whole blood, taken in connection with sensitization to the hapten diphenylcyclopropenone (DPC). Receptors were obtained from a woman younger than 45 with alopecia areata. Some clones in this sample may be carry-over from other donors' samples.

V is TRBV29-1 and J is TRBJ2-2, with 7 nucleotides matching TRBD1. The J segment lost 9 bases and the V segment lost 0 bases, leaving 4 bases of the junction unmatched. CDR3 length equals 13 residues. CDR1 is SQVTM and CDR2 is ANQGSEA in the germline V gene. As DNA, the CDR3 is TGCAGCGTTGAAGAGGGGGACAGCCGGGAGCTGTTTTTT. Its protein is CSVEEGDSRELFF.

In its sample, this clonotype was seen a few times. The chain joins TRBV19 to TRBJ2-1; the match to TRBD1 covers 8 bases. The CDR3 loop spans 15 amino acids. The junction had 9 bases not matched to a gene; V was cut back by 5 bases and J by 6 bases. CDR1 is LNHDA and CDR2 is SQIVND in the germline V gene (reference sequence). The CDR3: CASSSPRQGFNEQFF. The CDR3 region has the DNA TGTGCCAGTAGTTCCCCGCGACAGGGGTTCAATGAGCAGTTCTTC. Looking up the rest from reference TRBV19 and TRBJ2-1 gives the full variable domain: DGGITQSPKYLFRKEGQNVTLSCEQNLNHDAMYWYRQDPGQGLRLIYYSQIVNDFQKGDIAEGYSVSREKKESFPLTVTSAQKNPTAFYLCASSSPRQGFNEQFFGPGTRLTVL.

V and J are TRBV12-3 or TRBV12-4 and TRBJ1-2; tentative D call: TRBD1 (6 bases). Trimming left V 5 bases short and J 3 bases short, with 13 bases between. CDR3 length equals 14 residues. CDR3 protein: CASSPTGPYYGYTF. The CDR3 nucleotides read TGTGCCAGCAGTCCTACAGGGCCTTACTATGGCTACACCTTC.

The rearrangement joins TRBV5-6 to TRBJ2-1; D is undetermined. Germline lookup yields CDR1 SGHDT and CDR2 YYEEEE. V lost 4 bases and J 1 base, leaving 12 bases between the germline ends. CDR3 length: 15 residues. The CDR3 is CASSPNPTSYNEQFF. CDR3 DNA sequence: TGTGCCAGCAGCCCCAATCCCACTTCCTACAATGAGCAGTTCTTC. The full variable domain, completed using reference TRBV5-6 and TRBJ2-1, is DAGVTQSPTHLIKTRGQQVTLRCSPKSGHDTVSWYQQALGQGPQFIFQYYEEEERQRGNFPDRFSGHQFPNYSSELNVNALLLGDSALYLCASSPNPTSYNEQFFGPGTRLTVL.

This clonotype was counted at least ten times. A read error is possible here, since a much larger clone lies one base away. V usage is TRBV14 and J usage is TRBJ1-2; D is ambiguous. The CDR3 sequence is 16 residues long. From germline, CDR1 is SGHDN and CDR2 FVKESK. CDR3 sequence: CASSQDNVRNYYGDTF. In DNA, the CDR3 is TGTGCCAGCAGCCAAGATAACGTCAGAAACTACTATGGCGACACCTTC.

Many counts were recorded for this clonotype. The chain combines TRBV5-1 with TRBJ2-3, with D maybe TRBD2 (7 bases). Looked up from germline, CDR1 is SGHRS and CDR2 is YFSETQ. This CDR3 comprises 16 residues. Trimming left V 1 base short and J 0 bases short, with 12 bases between. The CDR3 DNA follows: TGCGCCAGCAGCTTGATGGGGGGGGCGAGCACAGATACGCAGTATTTT. This translates into CASSLMGGASTDTQYF.

This clonotype occurred many times. The chain has TRBV12-3 or TRBV12-4 and TRBJ2-3; D is uncertain. The CDR3 consists of 12 residues. The V gene lost 2 bases and the J gene lost 10 bases, with 10 bases spanning the gap. Here the CDR3 reads CASSLKSVAQYF. The CDR3 region has the DNA TGTGCCAGCAGTTTAAAGTCGGTTGCGCAGTATTTT.

There are many counts of this clonotype. The chain carries TRBV3-1 and TRBJ2-7; D may be TRBD2 (5 bases). Germline assignment: CDR1 LGHDT and CDR2 YNNKEL (reference sequence). The CDR3 extends over 13 amino acids. The V end lost 3 bases, the J end lost 13 bases, and 19 bases lay between the germline ends. The CDR3 loop reads CASSQGERGNIYF. In nucleotides, the CDR3 is TGTGCCAGCAGCCAGGGAGAACGGGGTAATATCTACTTC.

This clonotype has ten or more counts. V and J are TRBV9 and TRBJ2-3; D is uncertain. Germline-derived CDR1 and CDR2 are SGDLS and YYNGEE. The V end was cut by 5 bases, the J end by 2 bases, with 12 bases between. The CDR3 is 14 residues long. CDR3 sequence reads: CASSLGVPTDTQYF. The CDR3 bases are TGTGCCAGCAGTCTTGGGGTACCCACAGATACGCAGTATTTT. The whole variable domain, filled in from reference TRBV9 and TRBJ2-3, reads DSGVTQTPKHLITATGQRVTLRCSPRSGDLSVYWYQQSLDQGLQFLIQYYNGEERAKGNILERFSAQQFPDLHSELNLSSLELGDSALYFCASSLGVPTDTQYFGPGTRLTVL.